This T cell receptor (beta chain) was retrieved from a study of T-cell memory formation after mild COVID-19. Study results and caveats: A subset of responding clones appeared in pre-infection memory, suggesting cross-reactive memory joined.

The sample holds a few counts of this clonotype. The antigen is unknown. Germline V lookup: CDR1 LGHNA, CDR2 YSLEER. The CDR3 covers 14 residues. Trimming removed 0 bases from V and 6 bases from J, with 9 bases in between. TCRdb reprocessed the 5' RACE reads with MiXCR, giving one entry per CDR3 protein. Of 100,000 to 150,000 distinct CDR3 sequences listed, about 18% are singletons. The sequencing sample was made of PBMCs or a T cell subset sorted from them (not recorded which). The sequence derives from a man in his late teens or twenties who had mild COVID-19 (a few samples of this study predate the infection). Cell type and time point are not known. The chain links TRBV4-3 to TRBJ2-1; no firm D call. CDR3 loop: CASSQDGSINEQFF. In nucleotides, the CDR3 is TGCGCCAGCAGCCAAGATGGCAGCATCAATGAGCAGTTCTTC.